Listed below are T cell receptor beta chains from one sample, sequenced in a study of human T cells and chemical hapten exposure. TCRdb recomputed calls from the RACE reads with MiXCR, one row per CDR3 protein. The sample shows about 180,000 distinct CDR3 sequences, 30% of them seen only once. Sequenced here: whole blood, sampled in connection with sensitization to the hapten diphenylcyclopropenone (DPC). All receptors come from a woman aged 30 to 39 with alopecia areata. Some clones in this sample may be carry-over from other donors' samples. CDR3s include the opening cysteine and the closing phenylalanine or tryptophan. A D gene is named only where the DNA matches it firmly. Clone size, where shown, is once, few, many, or a class for clones that have expanded.

-,TRBJ2-2,TRBV6-1,few,TGTGCCAGCAGTGCCACAGGGATCGGGGAGCTGTTTTTT,CASSATGIGELFF
-,TRBJ2-6,TRBV2,-,TGTGCCAGCAGTTACGACGGTGGAGGGGCCAACGTCCTGACTTTC,CASSYDGGGANVLTF
TRBD2,TRBJ2-7,TRBV28,-,TGTGCCAGCAGTTTAATAGGCGGGAAGCGGGGGCCCTCCTACGAGCAGTACTTC,CASSLIGGKRGPSYEQYF
-,TRBJ2-5,TRBV19,few,TGTGCCAGTAGTCTGGGACTGCTAGAGACCCAGTACTTC,CASSLGLLETQYF
-,TRBJ1-1,TRBV5-1,-,TGCGCCAGCAGCTTCGGGGGCCCCAGGGAAGCTTTCTTT,CASSFGGPREAFF
TRBD1,TRBJ2-1,TRBV30,-,TGTGCCTGGAGTGGGGGGACAGGGGGCTACAATGAGCAGTTCTTC,CAWSGGTGGYNEQFF
-,TRBJ1-3,TRBV7-2,-,TGTGCCAGCAGCTCAACAGCCGGAAACACCATATATTTT,CASSSTAGNTIYF
TRBD1,TRBJ1-4,TRBV6-2/TRBV6-3,few,TGTGCCAGCATCGCAGGGGGCGTTGGAAATGAAAAACTGTTTTTT,CASIAGGVGNEKLFF
TRBD2,TRBJ2-4,TRBV20-1,-,TGCAGTGCGACTACCAGAGCGGGAAGCAAAAACATTCAGTACTTC,CSATTRAGSKNIQYF
TRBD1,TRBJ2-7,TRBV30,many,TGTGCCTGGCGGGACAGCACTCTCTACGAGCAGTACTTC,CAWRDSTLYEQYF
-,TRBJ2-2,TRBV10-3,-,TGTGCCATCGGGGACCGGGGCAGGATGGCCGGGGAGCTGTTTTTT,CAIGDRGRMAGELFF
-,TRBJ1-5,TRBV30,-,TGTGCCTGGAGTATTGACAGGTTCGGTCAGCCCCAGCATTTT,CAWSIDRFGQPQHF
-,TRBJ1-2,TRBV27,-,TGTGCCAGCAGTTTTTTTGCTAACTATGGCTACACCTTC,CASSFFANYGYTF
-,TRBJ1-1,TRBV29-1,few,TGCAGCGTTGCGACAGGACTGAACACTGAAGCTTTCTTT,CSVATGLNTEAFF
-,TRBJ2-7,TRBV28,-,TGTGCCAGCAGCCATAACGAGCAGTACTTC,CASSHNEQYF
-,TRBJ2-7,TRBV28,-,TGTGCCAGCAGTGACACAGGGAGCGAGCAGTACTTC,CASSDTGSEQYF
-,TRBJ2-5,TRBV5-1,-,TGCGCCAGCAGCTGGGACGGGCTTGACGGGACCCAGTACTTC,CASSWDGLDGTQYF
-,TRBJ1-5,TRBV4-3,few,TGCGCCAGCAGCCAAAACGCCGGCGACAGCAATCAGCCCCAGCATTTT,CASSQNAGDSNQPQHF
-,TRBJ1-1,TRBV6-2/TRBV6-3,-,TGTGCCAGCAGCCCGGCGGCGCCTGAAGCTTTCTTT,CASSPAAPEAFF
-,TRBJ1-4,TRBV9,-,TGTGCCAGCAGCGTAGACGAACAGGGAGATGGTGAAAAACTGTTTTTT,CASSVDEQGDGEKLFF
-,TRBJ2-7,TRBV28,-,TGTGCCAGCAGTTTACCTGGGTCCCACGAGCAGTACTTC,CASSLPGSHEQYF
-,TRBJ2-7,TRBV28,-,TGTGCCAGCAGAAGTCCCGGGATGGCCGGCGCCTACGAGCAGTACTTC,CASRSPGMAGAYEQYF
TRBD2,TRBJ2-5,TRBV4-1,-,TGCGCCAGCAGCCTAAGGACTAGCGGGAGTGTAGGTGGGGAGACCCAGTACTTC,CASSLRTSGSVGGETQYF
-,TRBJ1-1,TRBV20-1,-,TGCAGTGCTAGAGTTGGGGAATATGAAGCTTTCTTT,CSARVGEYEAFF
-,TRBJ1-1,TRBV27,-,TGTGCCAGCAGGGAGGACGCCAACACTGAAGCTTTCTTT,CASREDANTEAFF
-,TRBJ1-1,TRBV7-2,-,TGTGCCAGCAGCTTAAGGGGAGGCCCTGAAGCTTTCTTT,CASSLRGGPEAFF
TRBD1,TRBJ2-2,TRBV2,-,TGTGCCAGCAGCGGACAGGGTACCGGGGAGCTGTTTTTT,CASSGQGTGELFF
-,TRBJ1-6,TRBV4-3,-,TGCGCCAGCAGCCAAGAGGGAGGGGGTAATAATTCACCCCTCCACTTT,CASSQEGGGNNSPLHF
TRBD2,TRBJ2-1,TRBV29-1,-,TGCAGCGTTCCCCCTGGCGGGGGGCCAGGTGAGCAGTTCTTC,CSVPPGGGPGEQFF
TRBD1,TRBJ2-7,TRBV12-3/TRBV12-4,-,TGTGCCAGCAGTTTTCGTCGTATGGGAACAGGGGGGTCCTACGAGCAGTACTTC,CASSFRRMGTGGSYEQYF
TRBD1,TRBJ1-2,TRBV10-3,-,TGTGCCATCAGTGATGGGACAGGGGAGTACTATGGCTACACCTTC,CAISDGTGEYYGYTF
-,TRBJ2-1,TRBV27,-,TGTGCCAGCATGGGGGAATCCTACAATGAGCAGTTCTTC,CASMGESYNEQFF
-,TRBJ2-7,TRBV20-1,few,TGCAGTGCTAGGGGGCCAGGCCACTCCTACGAGCAGTACTTC,CSARGPGHSYEQYF
-,TRBJ1-4,TRBV4-3,-,TGCGCCAGCAGCCTACACCGGGCAACTAATGAAAAACTGTTTTTT,CASSLHRATNEKLFF
-,TRBJ1-1,TRBV6-1,-,TGTGCCAGCGGTGGGTCTTGGGGCACTGAAGCTTTCTTT,CASGGSWGTEAFF
-,TRBJ2-5,TRBV29-1,-,TGCAGCGTTCGGGGGTCGACCGGGGAGACCCAGTACTTC,CSVRGSTGETQYF
-,TRBJ2-5,TRBV10-3,few,TGTGCCATCAGCGTAGAGGAGACCCAGTACTTC,CAISVEETQYF
TRBD2,TRBJ2-3,TRBV20-1,few,TGCAGTGCTAGAGCCCTGACTAGCGGGGTTGGACATACGCAGTATTTT,CSARALTSGVGHTQYF
TRBD1,TRBJ1-2,TRBV2,few,TGTGCCAGCAAGGACAGGGCGTATGGCTACACCTTC,CASKDRAYGYTF
-,TRBJ1-2,TRBV28,-,TGTGACAGCGATAACGGGCAGGGATTGTCGGGCTACACCTTC,CDSDNGQGLSGYTF
-,TRBJ2-1,TRBV2,-,TGTGCCAGCAGTGCCCCCAACTACAATGAGCAGTTCTTC,CASSAPNYNEQFF